This T cell receptor (beta chain) comes out of a study of T cells in women clearing cervical HPV infection. General observations from the study: CIN3+ cases had significantly higher TCR repertoire richness than controls, but evenness did not differ.

The method was immunoSEQ multiplex PCR; TCRdb's version includes in-frame clones alone and lacks a portion of them. This sample's table reports tens of thousands of clones. Concerning this clone: Its antigen is unknown.

The sequence was collected from a woman aged 18-69 years with a cervical HPV16 infection that either progressed to CIN3+ or cleared (not recorded which). The sequencing input was blood buffy coat.

The covered CDR3 bases are TGTGCCAGTAAACGAGACAGGGTGGGCTATGGT. Its protein is CASKRDRVGYG. The CDR3 as a whole reads CASKRDRVGYGQYF. This sequence joins TRBV19 and TRBJ2-4; 7 nucleotides match TRBD1. The read ends 3 residues early relative to the CDR3; the germline J gene fills the gap. The CDR3 has 14 residues. The germline V gene has CDR1 LNHDA and CDR2 SQIVND (reference sequence). Filled out from reference TRBV19 and TRBJ2-4, the complete variable domain reads DGGITQSPKYLFRKEGQNVTLSCEQNLNHDAMYWYRQDPGQGLRLIYYSQIVNDFQKGDIAEGYSVSREKKESFPLTVTSAQKNPTAFYLCASKRDRVGYGQYFGAGTRLSVL.